What follows describes a single T cell receptor beta chain. Its matching antigen is unknown. Germline CDR1 is MNHNS and CDR2 is SASEGT. The CDR3 totals 17 residues. Trimming removed 2 bases from V and 0 bases from J, with 14 bases in between. The repertoire was sequenced with immunoSEQ multiplex PCR; TCRdb's copy has only in-frame clones and lacks some. The sample lists several thousand clones, about 91% occurring once. This record belongs to a study of T cells and Merkel cell carcinoma outcomes. Study-wide results and caveats: Repertoire plus T-cell density reportedly predicted Merkel cell carcinoma outcomes.

The chain uses TRBV6-1 and TRBJ2-1, with unresolved D. The sample was tumor tissue from Merkel cell carcinoma. The clonotype originates from a human donor with Merkel cell carcinoma. The CDR3 sequence: CASSELLDPASYNEQFF. The CDR3 DNA follows: TGTGCCAGCAGTGAATTGCTCGACCCAGCCTCCTACAATGAGCAGTTCTTC.